These 20 T cell receptor beta chains were sequenced from one sample in a study of graft-versus-host responses after intestinal transplantation. TCRdb keeps only in-frame clones here, not all; method: immunoSEQ multiplex PCR. Among 60,000 to 65,000 clones listed, 90% were seen once. These receptors lack a known antigen. Sequenced here: unstimulated CD8+ T cells sorted from spleen or lymph node cells, sampled before transplant. The receptors were gathered from a human donor who was the organ donor for an intestinal transplant.

CDR3 sequence (DNA): TGTGCCAGCAGTGTCGGGACAGGTGCCTACGAGCAGTACTTC. Translated, it gives CASSVGTGAYEQYF. V gene TRBV25-1 combines with J gene TRBJ2-7; 8 nucleotides agree with TRBD1. Germline CDR1 is MGHDK and CDR2 is SYGVNS. V gave up 4 bases and J gave up 2 bases; unmatched junction bases: 4. The CDR3 is 14 residues long.

The chain combines TRBV7-9 with TRBJ1-2, with TRBD1 as a possible D gene (6 bases). Germline V gene lookup returns CDR1 SEHNR and CDR2 FQNEAQ (reference sequence). The V end was cut by 5 bases, the J end by 9 bases, with 19 bases between. The CDR3 spans 14 residues. The CDR3 loop reads CASSLALPGQSYTF. The CDR3 DNA reads as TGTGCCAGCAGCCTCGCCCTACCGGGACAAAGCTACACCTTC.

The chain links TRBV27 to TRBJ2-7; the match to TRBD1 covers 9 bases. Per germline, CDR1 MNHEY and CDR2 SMNVEV (reference sequence). The CDR3 is made up of 14 amino acids. V was clipped by 7 bases and J by 4 bases; unmatched bases: 8. CDR3 sequence (DNA): TGTGCCAGCAAGCCGGGACAGGGTAATTACGAGCAGTACTTC. It codes for CASKPGQGNYEQYF.

The V call is TRBV27, the J call TRBJ1-2; the D is unclear. Germline CDR1 reads MNHEY; CDR2 reads SMNVEV (reference sequence). With 2 bases removed from V and 5 bases from J, the gap between germline ends came to 12 bases. The CDR3 spans 14 residues. DNA for the CDR3: TGTGCCAGCAGTTTAGAGATATCGGGGTATGGCTACACCTTC. Protein sequence: CASSLEISGYGYTF.

The chain uses TRBV7-9 and TRBJ2-1; a weak D match, TRBD2 (6 bases). Germline V gene data show CDR1 as SEHNR and CDR2 as FQNEAQ (reference sequence). The CDR3 length is 16 residues. V was clipped by 1 base and J by 2 bases, with 12 bases between them. The CDR3 sequence is CASSLEWRGPYNEQFF. The CDR3 region has the DNA TGTGCCAGCAGCTTAGAGTGGCGGGGTCCCTACAATGAGCAGTTCTTC.

The gene calls are TRBV7-3 and TRBJ2-5; a weak D match, TRBD2 (5 bases). V was clipped by 4 bases and J by 5 bases, with 11 bases between them. Germline assignment: CDR1 SGHTA and CDR2 FQGTGA. This CDR3 is 13 amino acids long. The CDR3 nucleotides read TGTGCCAGCAGCTCAACTAGTGAGGAGACCCAGTACTTC. Its protein product is CASSSTSEETQYF.

This rearrangement joins TRBV6-1 to TRBJ1-3; the D is unclear. The CDR3 runs to 12 residues. The germline V and J ends were trimmed by 8 bases and 4 bases, with 9 bases remaining between them. Germline CDR1 MNHNS, CDR2 SASEGT. The CDR3 region is CASVGVGNTIYF. The CDR3 region has the DNA TGTGCCAGCGTCGGGGTAGGAAACACCATATATTTT.

The V call is TRBV18, the J call TRBJ1-1; D not resolved. This CDR3 contains 15 residues. The V end lost 0 bases, the J end lost 4 bases, and 12 bases lay between the germline ends. The germline V gene encodes CDR1 KGHSH and CDR2 LQKENI. CDR3 region: CASSPPWQEVTEAFF. In nucleotides, the CDR3 is TGTGCCAGCTCACCACCGTGGCAGGAAGTCACTGAAGCTTTCTTT. Looking up the rest from reference TRBV18 and TRBJ1-1 gives the full variable domain: NAGVMQNPRHLVRRRGQEARLRCSPMKGHSHVYWYRQLPEEGLKFMVYLQKENIIDESGMPKERFSAEFPKEGPSILRIQQVVRGDSAAYFCASSPPWQEVTEAFFGQGTRLTVV.

This clone appeared a single time. The rearrangement joins TRBV29-1 to TRBJ2-3; 8 bases are shared with TRBD2. Germline assignment: CDR1 SQVTM and CDR2 ANQGSEA. The V gene end was trimmed by 6 bases and the J gene end by 4 bases; junction bases not matched to a gene: 12. The CDR3 has 15 residues. The CDR3 sequence: CSVHGVAGFADTQYF. The CDR3 region has the DNA TGCAGCGTGCACGGGGTAGCGGGATTCGCAGATACGCAGTATTTT.

As DNA, the CDR3 is TGCAGCGCAGGTGGATGGAATCAGCCCCAGCATTTT. Protein: CSAGGWNQPQHF. The chain couples TRBV29-1 to TRBJ1-5; no definite D call. Trimming shortened V by 7 bases and J by 4 bases, and 11 bases separated the two germline ends. Germline CDR1 and CDR2: SQVTM and ANQGSEA. The CDR3 runs to 12 residues.

Notes on this clone: Its ends do not fully match the called genes, so a read error is possible. Other DNA sequences in the sample encode the same CDR3. The chain couples TRBV6-4 to TRBJ2-7; weak D call: TRBD1 (6 bases). Germline lookup yields CDR1 MRHNA and CDR2 SNTAGT. The CDR3 is made up of 13 amino acids. CDR3 DNA: TGTGCCAGCACCCCGGGACACGGTTACGAACAGTACTTC. Residues: CASTPGHGYEQYF.

This chain connects TRBV7-9 to TRBJ2-1; 10 bases are shared with TRBD2. With V trimmed by 5 bases and J by 1 base, 5 bases remained unmatched. Germline CDR1 is SEHNR and CDR2 is FQNEAQ (reference sequence). This CDR3 has 16 amino acids. The CDR3 nucleotides read TGTGCCAGCAGCCGCCGGACTAGCGGATCCTACAATGAGCAGTTCTTC. Encoded protein: CASSRRTSGSYNEQFF.

J is TRBJ1-1 and V is TRBV28; maybe TRBD1 (5 bases). The CDR3 has 16 residues. Between the trimmed V and J ends, which lost 6 bases and 0 bases, there was a span of 17 bases. CDR1 is MDHEN and CDR2 is SYDVKM in the germline V gene. CDR3 in amino acids: CASSGFFWGVNTEAFF. The CDR3, as DNA: TGTGCCAGCAGCGGCTTTTTCTGGGGCGTGAACACTGAAGCTTTCTTT. Based on the CDR3 plus reference TRBV28 and TRBJ1-1, the full variable domain is DVKVTQSSRYLVKRTGEKVFLECVQDMDHENMFWYRQDPGLGLRLIYFSYDVKMKEKGDIPEGYSVSREKKERFSLILESASTNQTSMYLCASSGFFWGVNTEAFFGQGTRLTVV.

Here the CDR3 reads CASSSRQGAYGYTF. The DNA for the CDR3 is TGTGCCAGCAGCTCTCGACAGGGGGCCTATGGCTACACCTTC. The chain has TRBV13 and TRBJ1-2; 10 bases fit TRBD1. V shed 4 bases and J 4 bases; nucleotides not matched to a gene: 3. The CDR3 runs to 14 residues. Germline assignment: CDR1 PRHDT and CDR2 FYEKMQ (reference sequence). Together with reference TRBV13 and TRBJ1-2, the CDR3 gives the full variable domain: AAGVIQSPRHLIKEKRETATLKCYPIPRHDTVYWYQQGPGQDPQFLISFYEKMQSDKGSIPDRFSAQQFSDYHSELNMSSLELGDSALYFCASSSRQGAYGYTFGSGTRLTVV.

This clone was seen once. The chain joins TRBV7-9 to TRBJ2-7, with 8 nucleotides matching TRBD2. Per germline, CDR1 SEHNR and CDR2 FQNEAQ (reference sequence). The CDR3 is 17 amino acids. V lost 7 bases to trimming and J lost 3 bases; unmatched junction nucleotides: 17. CDR3 coding DNA: TGTGCCAGCATCAACCGGGGGGGGAGGGCCCCTCACTACGAGCAGTACTTC. Translation: CASINRGGRAPHYEQYF.

This chain uses TRBV4-1 with TRBJ2-7, with D unclear. The CDR3 spans 14 residues. Germline CDR1 MGHRA, CDR2 YSYEKL. The V end lost 3 bases, the J end lost 0 bases, and 9 bases lay between the germline ends. In DNA, the CDR3 is TGCGCCAGCAGCCAGGGCAGTAGCTCCTACGAGCAGTACTTC. Translated, it gives CASSQGSSSYEQYF.

This chain uses TRBV4-2 with TRBJ1-2; D remains ambiguous. Germline V gene sequence: CDR1 LGHNA, CDR2 YNFKEQ. This CDR3 is 11 amino acids long. Trimming stripped 6 bases from V and 2 bases from J, with 4 bases between. In DNA form, the CDR3 reads TGTGCCAGCAGTGTAAACTATGGCTACACCTTC. Amino acids: CASSVNYGYTF.

This chain connects TRBV9 to TRBJ1-1; 8 bases are shared with TRBD1. This CDR3 is built from 14 residues. J lost 5 bases, V lost 0 bases, and 3 bases had no gene match. The V gene's germline CDR1 is SGDLS and CDR2 YYNGEE. CDR3 sequence (DNA): TGTGCCAGCAGCGTAGGGACAGGGAGGACTGAAGCTTTCTTT. Translating it yields CASSVGTGRTEAFF.

The chain joins TRBV9 to TRBJ2-1, with TRBD2 identical over 10 bases. CDR3 size: 16 residues. V trimming: 4 bases; J trimming: 6 bases; junction bases outside the gene matches: 10. Per the germline V gene, CDR1 is SGDLS and CDR2 is YYNGEE. Here the CDR3 reads CASSSHSGRRVNEQFF. The CDR3 bases are TGTGCCAGCAGCTCCCATAGCGGGAGGCGGGTCAATGAGCAGTTCTTC.

The chain is built from TRBV5-6 and TRBJ2-1, with TRBD2 matching 7 bases. V trimming: 4 bases; J trimming: 8 bases; junction bases outside the gene matches: 6. The CDR3 length is 13 residues. Germline values: CDR1 SGHDT, CDR2 YYEEEE. Written as DNA, the CDR3 is TGTGCCAGCAGCCCACTAGCGACAGATGAGCAGTTCTTC. This codes for CASSPLATDEQFF.